This paragraph reports one T cell receptor (beta chain). Its specificity is unknown. Every subset had its genomic DNA shared out evenly among several immunoSEQ plates. The data were produced by immunoSEQ multiplex PCR, yet TCRdb's version contains in-frame clones alone and is incomplete. Of approximately 2,200,000 clones in the sample, about 93% were seen once. CD45RO negativity and positive selection for CCR7 defined naive CD8 cells, a population that excluded terminally differentiated effector memory CD45RA+ cells. The record originates from a study of shared clonotypes between healthy human individuals. Study-wide background: The donor pool was made up of a couple of women and a few men aged 18 to 49. CD8 memory received one plate per donor, CD8 naive two, CD4 memory three and CD4 naive three. Findings and limits, study-wide: Apart from blood, nothing was sampled; tissue repertoires likely differ.

From germline, CDR1 is SNHLY and CDR2 FYNNEI. The CDR3 sequence is 14 residues long. Trimming at V came to 6 bases and at J to 7 bases, leaving 8 bases not matched to a gene. V gene TRBV2 combines with J gene TRBJ1-5, with 8 bases fitting TRBD1. The receptor's source is a man aged 18-30 years in good health. Some clones in this sample may be carry-over from other donors' samples. The sequenced sample was naive CD8+ T cells from PBMCs. The CDR3 DNA follows: TGTGCCAGCAGGTTACAGGGGGTGGGGCAGCCCCAGCATTTT. This encodes CASRLQGVGQPQHF.